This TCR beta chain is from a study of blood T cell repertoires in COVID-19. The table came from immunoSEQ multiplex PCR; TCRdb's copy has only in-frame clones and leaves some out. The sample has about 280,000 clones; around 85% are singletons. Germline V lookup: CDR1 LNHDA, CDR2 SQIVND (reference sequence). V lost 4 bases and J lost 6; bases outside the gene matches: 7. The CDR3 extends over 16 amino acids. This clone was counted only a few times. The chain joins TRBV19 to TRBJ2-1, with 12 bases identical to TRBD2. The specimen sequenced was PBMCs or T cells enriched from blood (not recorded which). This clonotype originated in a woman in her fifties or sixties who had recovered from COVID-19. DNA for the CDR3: TGTGCCAGTAGTACACTAGCGGGGGGTTTATTCAATGAGCAGTTCTTC. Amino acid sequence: CASSTLAGGLFNEQFF.